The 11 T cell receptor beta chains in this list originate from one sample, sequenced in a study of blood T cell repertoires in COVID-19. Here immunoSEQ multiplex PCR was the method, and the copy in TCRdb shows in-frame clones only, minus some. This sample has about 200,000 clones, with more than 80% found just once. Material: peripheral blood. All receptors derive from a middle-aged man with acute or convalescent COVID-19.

DNA of the CDR3: TGTGCCAGCTCCCCTTCGAGAGCGTCCTTCACAGATACGCAGTATTTT. This sequence encodes CASSPSRASFTDTQYF. This rearrangement joins TRBV28 to TRBJ2-3; D unresolved. This CDR3 has 16 residues. Germline values: CDR1 MDHEN, CDR2 SYDVKM. V shed 8 bases and J shed 2 bases, with 20 bases lying between them.

The DNA for the CDR3 is TGTGCCAGCTCGACAGGCAATCAGCCCCAGCATTTT. It encodes CASSTGNQPQHF. J is TRBJ1-5 and V is TRBV6-5, with TRBD1 as a possible D gene (5 bases). V gave up 8 bases and J gave up 2 bases, with 7 bases separating them. Germline V gene lookup returns CDR1 MNHEY and CDR2 SVGAGI. This CDR3 has 12 residues.

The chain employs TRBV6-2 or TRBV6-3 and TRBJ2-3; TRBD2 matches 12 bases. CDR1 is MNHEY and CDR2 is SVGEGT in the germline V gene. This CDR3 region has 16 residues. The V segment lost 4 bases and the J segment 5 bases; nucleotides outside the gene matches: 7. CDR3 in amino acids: CASSSAGLAGRDTQYF. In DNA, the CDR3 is TGTGCCAGCAGTTCCGCAGGACTAGCGGGGAGAGATACGCAGTATTTT.

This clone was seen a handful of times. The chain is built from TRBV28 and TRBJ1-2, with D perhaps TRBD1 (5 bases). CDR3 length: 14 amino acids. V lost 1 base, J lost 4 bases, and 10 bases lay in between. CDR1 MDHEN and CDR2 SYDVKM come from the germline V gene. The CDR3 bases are TGTGCCAGCAGTTTATTCCCAGGGCTCTATGGCTACACCTTC. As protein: CASSLFPGLYGYTF.

Here the CDR3 reads CASSATGLSQETQYF. CDR3 DNA sequence: TGTGCCAGCAGCGCTACGGGACTATCGCAAGAGACCCAGTACTTC. This chain joins TRBV9 and TRBJ2-5; 7 positions agree with TRBD2. The germline V gene has CDR1 SGDLS and CDR2 YYNGEE. After removal of 3 bases from V and 2 bases from J, the junction contained 7 bases not matched to a gene. The CDR3 covers 15 residues.

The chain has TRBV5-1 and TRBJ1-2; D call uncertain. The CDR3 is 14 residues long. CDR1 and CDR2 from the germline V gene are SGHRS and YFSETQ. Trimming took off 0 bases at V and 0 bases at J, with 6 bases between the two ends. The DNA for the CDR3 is TGCGCCAGCAGCTTGGAACACACTAACTATGGCTACACCTTC. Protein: CASSLEHTNYGYTF.

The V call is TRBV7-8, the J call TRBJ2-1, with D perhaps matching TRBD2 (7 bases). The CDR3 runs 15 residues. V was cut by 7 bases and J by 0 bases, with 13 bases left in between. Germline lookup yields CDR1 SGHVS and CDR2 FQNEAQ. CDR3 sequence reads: CASTGGHSSYNEQFF. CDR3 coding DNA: TGTGCCAGCACCGGGGGGCACAGCTCCTACAATGAGCAGTTCTTC. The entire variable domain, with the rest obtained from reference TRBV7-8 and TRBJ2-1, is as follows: GAGVSQSPRYKVAKRGQDVALRCDPISGHVSLFWYQQALGQGPEFLTYFQNEAQLDKSGLPSDRFFAERPEGSVSTLKIQRTQQEDSAVYLCASTGGHSSYNEQFFGPGTRLTVL.

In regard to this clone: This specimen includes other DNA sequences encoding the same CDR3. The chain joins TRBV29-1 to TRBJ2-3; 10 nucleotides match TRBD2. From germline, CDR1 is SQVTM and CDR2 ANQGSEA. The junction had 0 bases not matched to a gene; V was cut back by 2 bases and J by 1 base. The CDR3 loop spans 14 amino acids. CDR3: CSVELAGGTDTQYF. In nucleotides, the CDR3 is TGCAGCGTTGAACTAGCGGGGGGCACAGATACGCAGTATTTT.

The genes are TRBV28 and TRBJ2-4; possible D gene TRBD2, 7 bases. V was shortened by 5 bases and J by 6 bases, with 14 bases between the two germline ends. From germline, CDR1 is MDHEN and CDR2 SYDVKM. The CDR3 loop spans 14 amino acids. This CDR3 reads CASSIQGTTNIQYF. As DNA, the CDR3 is TGTGCCAGCAGTATTCAGGGGACTACAAACATTCAGTACTTC.

This chain's CDR3 is CASSALSGRSTDTQYF. DNA for the CDR3: TGTGCCAGTAGTGCCTTAAGCGGGAGAAGTACAGATACGCAGTATTTT. V usage is TRBV19 and J usage is TRBJ2-3; 8 bases line up with TRBD2. J lost 3 bases, V lost 5 bases, and 10 bases had no gene match. This CDR3 has 16 amino acids. The V gene's germline CDR1 is LNHDA and CDR2 SQIVND (reference sequence).

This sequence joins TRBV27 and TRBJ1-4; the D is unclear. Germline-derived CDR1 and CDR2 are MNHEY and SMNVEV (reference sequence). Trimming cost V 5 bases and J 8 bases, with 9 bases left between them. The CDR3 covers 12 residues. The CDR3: CASSTSPEKLFF. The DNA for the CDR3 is TGTGCCAGCAGTACCAGTCCGGAAAAACTGTTTTTT.